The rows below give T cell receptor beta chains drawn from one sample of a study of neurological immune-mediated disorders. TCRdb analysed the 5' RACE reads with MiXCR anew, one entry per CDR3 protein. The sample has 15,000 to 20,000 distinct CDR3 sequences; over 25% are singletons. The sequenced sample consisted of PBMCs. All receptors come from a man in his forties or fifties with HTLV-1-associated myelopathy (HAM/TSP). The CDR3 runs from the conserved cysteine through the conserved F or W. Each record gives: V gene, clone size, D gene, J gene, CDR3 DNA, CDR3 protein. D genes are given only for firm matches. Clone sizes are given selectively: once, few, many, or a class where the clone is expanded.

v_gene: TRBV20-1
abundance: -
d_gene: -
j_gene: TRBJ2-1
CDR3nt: TGCAGTGCTAGAGATATGTGGATAGAGCAGTTCTTC
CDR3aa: CSARDMWIEQFF

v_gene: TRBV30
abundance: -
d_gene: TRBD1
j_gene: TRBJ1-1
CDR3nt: TGTGCGGGCCAGGGGGAGGGCACTGAAGCTTTCTTT
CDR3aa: CAGQGEGTEAFF

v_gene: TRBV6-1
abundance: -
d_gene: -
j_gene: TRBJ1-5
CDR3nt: TGTGCCAGCAGTGAATCCCCCCGAACCCAGCCCCAGCATTTT
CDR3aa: CASSESPRTQPQHF

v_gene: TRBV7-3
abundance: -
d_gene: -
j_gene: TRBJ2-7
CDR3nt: TGTGCCAGCAGCTTAAAAGGGACGATCGACGAGCAGTACTTC
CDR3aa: CASSLKGTIDEQYF

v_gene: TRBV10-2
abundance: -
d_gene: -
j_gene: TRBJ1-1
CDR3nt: TGCGCCAGCAGTGAGCTGAATGAAGCTTTCTTT
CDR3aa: CASSELNEAFF

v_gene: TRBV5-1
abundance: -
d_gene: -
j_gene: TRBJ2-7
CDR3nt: TGCGCCAGCAGCTTGAGGGGCCAGGGCATCTACGAGCAGTACTTC
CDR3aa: CASSLRGQGIYEQYF

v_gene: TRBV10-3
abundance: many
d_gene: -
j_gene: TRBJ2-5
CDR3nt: TGTGCCATCAGTGAGTCGGGGGGCTTACAAGAGACCCAGTACTTC
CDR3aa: CAISESGGLQETQYF

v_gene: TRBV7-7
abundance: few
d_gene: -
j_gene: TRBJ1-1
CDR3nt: TGTGCCAGCCAGAAATACTTGGACACTGAAGCTTTCTTT
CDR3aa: CASQKYLDTEAFF

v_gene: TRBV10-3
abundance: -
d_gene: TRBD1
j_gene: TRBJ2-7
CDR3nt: TGTGCCATCACCGCAGGGGGCGAAACCTACGAGCAGTACTTC
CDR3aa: CAITAGGETYEQYF

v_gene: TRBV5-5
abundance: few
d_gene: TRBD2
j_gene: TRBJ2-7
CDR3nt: TGTGCCAGCAGCTCCGGACTAGCGGGTTGGTACGAGCAGTACTTC
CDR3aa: CASSSGLAGWYEQYF

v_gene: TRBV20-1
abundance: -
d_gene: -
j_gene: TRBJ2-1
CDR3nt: TGCAGTGCTGACCAGGACACCGAGGACAATGAGCAGTTCTTC
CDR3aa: CSADQDTEDNEQFF

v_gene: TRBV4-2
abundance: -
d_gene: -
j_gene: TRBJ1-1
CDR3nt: TGTGCCAGCAGCCAAGCAAACACTGAAGCTTTCTTT
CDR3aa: CASSQANTEAFF

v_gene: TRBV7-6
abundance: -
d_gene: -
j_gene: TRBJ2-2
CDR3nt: TGTGCCAGCAGCTCCTCAGCAACTAGCACCGGGGAGCTGTTTTTT
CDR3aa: CASSSSATSTGELFF

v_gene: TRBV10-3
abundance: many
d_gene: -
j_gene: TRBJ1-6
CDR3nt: TGTGCCATCAGTCGGACGGATAATTCACCCCTCCACTTT
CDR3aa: CAISRTDNSPLHF

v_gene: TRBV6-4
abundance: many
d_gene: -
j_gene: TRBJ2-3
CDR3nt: TGTGCCAGCAGTGACTCGCAGGGGAACACAGATACGCAGTATTTT
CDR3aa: CASSDSQGNTDTQYF

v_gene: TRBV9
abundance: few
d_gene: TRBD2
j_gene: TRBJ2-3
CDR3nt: TGTGCCAGCAACTCGCTAGCGGGGGGGCCAACAGATACGCAGTATTTT
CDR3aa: CASNSLAGGPTDTQYF

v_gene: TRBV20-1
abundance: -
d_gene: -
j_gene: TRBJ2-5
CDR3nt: TGCAGTGCTAGAGATAAGAACGAAAGAGAGACCCAGTACTTC
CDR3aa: CSARDKNERETQYF

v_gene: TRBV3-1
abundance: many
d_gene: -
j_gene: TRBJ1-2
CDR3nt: TGTGCCAGCAGCCCGATAGAGGGCATTAACTATGGCTACACCTTC
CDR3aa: CASSPIEGINYGYTF

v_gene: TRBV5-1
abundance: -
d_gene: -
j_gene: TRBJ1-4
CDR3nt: TGCGCCAGCAGGCCCCCGGGAGGGGGAGAAAAACTGTTTTTT
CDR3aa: CASRPPGGGEKLFF

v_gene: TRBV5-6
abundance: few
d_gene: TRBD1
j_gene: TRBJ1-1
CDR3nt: TGTGCCAGCAGCTCACTGGGACAGGGGAGAACTGAAGCTTTCTTT
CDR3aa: CASSSLGQGRTEAFF

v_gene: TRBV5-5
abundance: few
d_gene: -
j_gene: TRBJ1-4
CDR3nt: TGTGCCAGCAGCGCCGGGACCTCAGTTGAAAAACTGTTTTTT
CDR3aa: CASSAGTSVEKLFF

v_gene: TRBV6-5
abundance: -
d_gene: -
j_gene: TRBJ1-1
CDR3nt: TGTGCCAGCAGTTACGGGTCGGGGCAGGGCAACACTGAAGCTTTCTTT
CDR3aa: CASSYGSGQGNTEAFF

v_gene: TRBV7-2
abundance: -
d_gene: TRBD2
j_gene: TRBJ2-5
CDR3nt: TGTGCCAGCAGCTTAGTGGGACTAGCGGGGGAGACCCAGTACTTC
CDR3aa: CASSLVGLAGETQYF

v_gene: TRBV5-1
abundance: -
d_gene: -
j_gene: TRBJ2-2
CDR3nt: TGCGCCAGCAGCCCACGGGTAGGAGCGAACACCGGGGAGCTGTTTTTT
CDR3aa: CASSPRVGANTGELFF

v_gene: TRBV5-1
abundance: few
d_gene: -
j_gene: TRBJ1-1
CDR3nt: TGCGCCAGCAGCTTAGTAAAAGGGGACACTGAAGCTTTCTTT
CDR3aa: CASSLVKGDTEAFF

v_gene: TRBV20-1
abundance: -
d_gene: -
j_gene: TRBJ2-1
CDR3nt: TGCAGTGCTACTAAGGACCTTGAGCAGTTCTTC
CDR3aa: CSATKDLEQFF

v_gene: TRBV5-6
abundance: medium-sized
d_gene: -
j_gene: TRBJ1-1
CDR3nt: TGTGCCAGCAGGAGACAGGCGTACATGAACACTGAAGCTTTCTTT
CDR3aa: CASRRQAYMNTEAFF

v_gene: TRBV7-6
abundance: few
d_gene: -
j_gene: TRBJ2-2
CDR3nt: TGTGCCAGCAGCTTAGCGCGACAGTCCGGGGAGCTGTTTTTT
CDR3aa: CASSLARQSGELFF

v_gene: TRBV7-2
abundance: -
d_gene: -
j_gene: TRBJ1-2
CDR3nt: TGTGCCAGCAGCGCGGGCAAGGACTATGGCTACACCTTC
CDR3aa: CASSAGKDYGYTF

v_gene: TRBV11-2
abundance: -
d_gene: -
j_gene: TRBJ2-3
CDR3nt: TGTGCCAGCGGGCTTTTAGATACGCAGTATTTT
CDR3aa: CASGLLDTQYF

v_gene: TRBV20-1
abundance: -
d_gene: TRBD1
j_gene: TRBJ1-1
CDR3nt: TGCAGTGCTAGAGGACAGGGGGCAAGAACTGAAGCTTTCTTT
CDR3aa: CSARGQGARTEAFF

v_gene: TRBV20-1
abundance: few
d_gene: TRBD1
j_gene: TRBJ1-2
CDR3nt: TGCAGTGCTAGAGATGCCCGGACAGGTGCCTACACCTTC
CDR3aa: CSARDARTGAYTF

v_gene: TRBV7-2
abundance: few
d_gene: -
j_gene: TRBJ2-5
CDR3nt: TGTGCCAGCAGCTATATGAGGGGGTACCAAGAGACCCAGTACTTC
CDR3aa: CASSYMRGYQETQYF

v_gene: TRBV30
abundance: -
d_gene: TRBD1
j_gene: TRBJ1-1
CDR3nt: TGTGCCTGGAGGGACAGGGGTCTCGGGACTGAAGCTTTCTTT
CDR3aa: CAWRDRGLGTEAFF

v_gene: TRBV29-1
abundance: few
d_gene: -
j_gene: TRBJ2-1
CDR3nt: TGCAGCGGAGACATACGCTCCTACAATGAGCAGTTCTTC
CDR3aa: CSGDIRSYNEQFF